Listed below are T cell receptor beta chains from one sample, sequenced in a study of blood T cells in healthy people across ages. TCRdb re-analysed the 5' RACE reads in MiXCR, keeping a single row per CDR3 protein. The table lists about 1.5 million distinct CDR3 sequences, 42% of them singletons. The source material was blood. These receptors all stem from a woman aged 18-35 years in good health. CDR3s leave out the opening cysteine and the closing phenylalanine or tryptophan. Each record gives: J gene, V gene, clone size, CDR3 protein. The listing skips clone size in some rows; elsewhere it reads once, few, many or a size class.

j_gene: TRBJ2-2; v_gene: TRBV29-1; abundance: once; CDR3aa: SVEQGRGTGELF
j_gene: .; v_gene: TRBV20-1; abundance: few; CDR3aa: SARVEQHYEQY
j_gene: TRBJ2-1; v_gene: TRBV28; abundance: many; CDR3aa: ASSLSGGTNNEQF
j_gene: TRBJ2-4; v_gene: TRBV12-3/TRBV12-4; abundance: few; CDR3aa: ASRSSGSLNIQY
j_gene: TRBJ1-2; v_gene: TRBV20-1; abundance: few; CDR3aa: SASRDRYGYT
j_gene: .; v_gene: TRBV7-6; abundance: .; CDR3aa: ASSATTGGLAF
j_gene: TRBJ2-6; v_gene: TRBV11-2; abundance: .; CDR3aa: ASTPADTRGANVLT
j_gene: TRBJ2-5; v_gene: TRBV4-2; abundance: few; CDR3aa: ASSPRAGGEETQY
j_gene: TRBJ2-7; v_gene: TRBV10-3; abundance: .; CDR3aa: AISGGGLPVSYEQY
j_gene: TRBJ2-1; v_gene: TRBV27; abundance: .; CDR3aa: ASSSTGTSVRSEQF
j_gene: TRBJ2-1; v_gene: TRBV11-2; abundance: .; CDR3aa: ASSQPGYGILREQF
j_gene: TRBJ1-4; v_gene: TRBV2; abundance: .; CDR3aa: ASSNRGANEKLF
j_gene: TRBJ2-3; v_gene: TRBV4-1; abundance: many; CDR3aa: ASSQDSRDSTQY
j_gene: .; v_gene: TRBV5-1; abundance: .; CDR3aa: ASRLGAGSTYYEQY
j_gene: TRBJ2-1; v_gene: TRBV6-1; abundance: few; CDR3aa: ASSYRTSSYNEQF
j_gene: TRBJ2-1; v_gene: TRBV20-1; abundance: .; CDR3aa: SAKVKWGPGETQF
j_gene: .; v_gene: TRBV30; abundance: .; CDR3aa: AWSTTSGSPGETQY
j_gene: .; v_gene: TRBV4-1; abundance: .; CDR3aa: ASSQEGGVGQETQY
j_gene: TRBJ1-2; v_gene: TRBV12-3/TRBV12-4; abundance: .; CDR3aa: ASTTGGSGYT
j_gene: TRBJ2-1; v_gene: TRBV3-1; abundance: .; CDR3aa: ASSQEGQLIYNEQF
j_gene: TRBJ1-2; v_gene: TRBV27; abundance: few; CDR3aa: ASSFQENYGYT
j_gene: TRBJ2-7; v_gene: TRBV9; abundance: .; CDR3aa: ASSPREDRGLYEQY
j_gene: TRBJ2-4; v_gene: TRBV3-1; abundance: .; CDR3aa: ASSRAYPGTGSAKNIQY
j_gene: TRBJ2-3; v_gene: TRBV18; abundance: .; CDR3aa: ASSPKGSQGRRTDTQY
j_gene: TRBJ2-1; v_gene: TRBV11-2; abundance: few; CDR3aa: ASSAQQDSYNEQF
j_gene: TRBJ2-1; v_gene: TRBV7-2; abundance: .; CDR3aa: ASGPGGGAHNEQF
j_gene: TRBJ2-7; v_gene: TRBV5-1; abundance: .; CDR3aa: ASSSDRAFYEQY
j_gene: TRBJ2-5; v_gene: TRBV20-1; abundance: .; CDR3aa: SATEAGKETQY